A single sample is the source of the 29 T cell receptor beta chains below, sequenced in a study of blood T cells in healthy people across ages. It was with a sample-barcoded 5' primer and a J-beta primer mix that a second PCR of roughly 7 to 12 cycles was run. MiXCR, applied by TCRdb to the 5' RACE reads, yields one record per CDR3 protein. The data contain approximately 830,000 distinct CDR3 sequences, approximately 65% of them singletons. The specimen sequenced was blood. The receptors were gathered from a man under 40 in good health.

The chain couples TRBV7-3 to TRBJ2-1; the match to TRBD2 covers 9 bases. Per the germline V gene, CDR1 is SGHTA and CDR2 is FQGTGA. The ends lost 7 bases at V and 8 bases at J; junction bases unmatched: 12. The CDR3 sequence is 15 residues long. Here the CDR3 reads CASKKAGGGFDEQFF. The CDR3 region has the DNA TGTGCCAGCAAGAAAGCGGGGGGAGGTTTCGATGAGCAGTTCTTC. The variable domain in full, completed from reference TRBV7-3 and TRBJ2-1, reads GAGVSQTPSNKVTEKGKYVELRCDPISGHTALYWYRQSLGQGPEFLIYFQGTGAADDSGLPNDRFFAVRPEGSVSTLKIQRTERGDSAVYLCASKKAGGGFDEQFFGPGTRLTVL.

The chain carries TRBV15 and TRBJ2-5, with TRBD1 matching over 8 bases. Per germline, CDR1 LNHNV and CDR2 YYDKDF (reference sequence). Unmatched junction bases numbered 8, after V lost 3 bases and J lost 8 bases. The CDR3 has 14 amino acids. CDR3 bases: TGTGCCACCAGCAGGGACAGGGCCCAACGTACCCAGTACTTC. This encodes CATSRDRAQRTQYF.

The chain combines TRBV7-7 with TRBJ2-5, with 11 bases lining up with TRBD1. Gene TRBJ2-7 matches the end of the DNA better, so the J call may be wrong. CDR1 SSHAT and CDR2 FNYEAQ come from the germline V gene (reference sequence). This CDR3 has 13 residues. The CDR3 protein is CASSSGTGGEQYF. The CDR3 DNA follows: TGTGCCAGCAGCTCCGGGACAGGGGGCGAGCAGTACTTC.

As regards this clonotype: A read error may be the cause here, since a much bigger clone is one base away. The J gene is TRBJ2-1, the V gene TRBV6-6; 8 bases align to TRBD1. Germline V lookup: CDR1 MNHNY, CDR2 SVGAGI (reference sequence). The CDR3 totals 13 residues. Germline trimming cut 5 bases from V and 8 bases from J; bases unmatched to any gene: 5. Here the CDR3 reads CASSDPGGDEQFF. In nucleotides, the CDR3 is TGTGCCAGCAGTGACCCAGGGGGCGATGAGCAGTTCTTC.

This clonotype was seen only a few times. The V gene is TRBV4-1, the J gene TRBJ1-2, with D hard to call. The length of the CDR3 is 17 residues. Germline V gives CDR1 MGHRA, CDR2 YSYEKL. V lost 0 bases and J 4 bases, leaving 18 bases between the germline ends. The CDR3: CASSQDESGNFPYGYTF. CDR3 bases: TGCGCCAGCAGCCAAGATGAAAGCGGGAACTTCCCCTATGGCTACACCTTC.

This clonotype was seen more than once but under ten times. The V gene is TRBV7-6, the J gene TRBJ2-7, with TRBD1 matching over 9 bases. After removal of 6 bases from V and 3 bases from J, the junction contained 6 bases not matched to a gene. Germline lookup yields CDR1 SGHVS and CDR2 FNYEAQ. CDR3 size: 14 residues. The CDR3 loop is CASSRDRGNYEQYF. The CDR3 nucleotides read TGTGCCAGCAGTCGAGACAGGGGGAACTACGAGCAGTACTTC.

The chain has TRBV5-1 and TRBJ2-3; D assignment may be TRBD1 or TRBD2 (5 bases each). The V gene lost 7 bases and the J gene lost 3 bases, with 12 bases spanning the gap. CDR1 and CDR2 (germline): SGHRS, YFSETQ. This CDR3 is 13 amino acids long. The CDR3 loop is CASLSEGTDTQYF. The CDR3 nucleotides are TGCGCCAGCCTTAGCGAGGGGACAGATACGCAGTATTTT.

The chain uses TRBV6-2 or TRBV6-3 and TRBJ2-2; 8 bases line up with TRBD1. Per the germline V gene, CDR1 is MNHEY and CDR2 is SVGEGT. There are 14 residues in the CDR3. With 6 bases clipped from V and 4 bases from J, the junction kept 4 bases outside the gene matches. Written as DNA, the CDR3 is TGTGCCAGCAGCGGACAGGGCGGCACCGGGGAGCTGTTTTTT. Protein product: CASSGQGGTGELFF.

The V gene is TRBV14, the J gene TRBJ1-1, with D possibly being TRBD1 (5 bases). Trimming cost V 0 bases and J 1 base, with 12 bases left between them. Germline CDR1 is SGHDN and CDR2 is FVKESK. The CDR3 is 16 amino acids. CDR3 in amino acids: CASSQEWGIGNTEAFF. In DNA form, the CDR3 reads TGTGCCAGCAGCCAAGAGTGGGGGATCGGGAACACTGAAGCTTTCTTT. Variable domain in full (rest from reference TRBV14 and TRBJ1-1): EAGVTQFPSHSVIEKGQTVTLRCDPISGHDNLYWYRRVMGKEIKFLLHFVKESKQDESGMPNNRFLAERTGGTYSTLKVQPAELEDSGVYFCASSQEWGIGNTEAFFGQGTRLTVV.

V usage is TRBV4-3 and J usage is TRBJ2-5; 8 positions match TRBD1. Germline CDR1 reads LGHNA; CDR2 reads YSLEER. J lost 6 bases, V lost 4 bases, and 13 bases had no gene match. The CDR3 has 16 amino acids. Written as DNA, the CDR3 is TGCGCCAGCAGCCCCGACAGGGGCCTAGGGGGGCAGACCCAGTACTTC. Translation: CASSPDRGLGGQTQYF.

This clonotype was detected a few times. The chain employs TRBV4-3 and TRBJ1-2, with 9 bases lining up with TRBD1. This CDR3 is built from 21 residues. Germline trimming cut 2 bases from V and 0 bases from J; bases unmatched to any gene: 19. Germline loops: CDR1 LGHNA, CDR2 YSLEER. The CDR3 loop is CASSQRPSFGTGKLANYGYTF. CDR3 nucleotides: TGCGCCAGCAGCCAACGCCCTTCTTTCGGGACAGGGAAGCTAGCTAACTATGGCTACACCTTC.

V is TRBV9 and J is TRBJ2-7; 11 bases match TRBD1. TRBJ2-5 explains the end of the DNA better; the J call may be wrong. The CDR3 runs 14 residues. CDR1 is SGDLS, CDR2 YYNGEE, per germline. DNA of the CDR3: TGTGCCAGCAGCCCTGGACAGGGGGCAGAGACCCAGTACTTC. Protein product: CASSPGQGAETQYF.

The V call is TRBV7-3, the J call TRBJ2-1; 7 bases fit TRBD1. The CDR3 has 16 amino acids. Germline assignment: CDR1 SGHTA and CDR2 FQGTGA. Losses at the gene ends were 0 bases for V and 5 bases for J; bases not matched to a gene: 7. The CDR3 is CASSLTLTGVHNEQFF. CDR3 nucleotides: TGTGCCAGCAGCTTAACGCTAACAGGGGTCCACAATGAGCAGTTCTTC.

The V and J genes are TRBV9 and TRBJ2-3, with 10 bases lining up with TRBD2. The ends lost 3 bases at V and 6 bases at J; junction bases unmatched: 10. The CDR3 spans 16 residues. Germline lookup yields CDR1 SGDLS and CDR2 YYNGEE. The CDR3 is CASSETSGAPPDTQYF. Here the CDR3 DNA reads TGTGCCAGCAGCGAAACTAGCGGGGCCCCCCCGGATACGCAGTATTTT.

The gene calls are TRBV10-2 and TRBJ2-3; unclear D gene. The CDR3 sequence is 14 residues long. The ends were cut back, 6 bases at V and 1 base at J, with 11 bases in the middle. Germline V CDR1 and CDR2: WSHSY, SAAADI. The CDR3 region has the DNA TGCGCCAGCAGGCCGAACACTGGCACAGATACGCAGTATTTT. Translated, it gives CASRPNTGTDTQYF.

This chain connects TRBV6-4 to TRBJ2-5, with TRBD2 matching 7 bases. Germline values: CDR1 MRHNA, CDR2 SNTAGT. This CDR3 contains 12 residues. V lost 7 bases, J lost 10 bases, and 9 bases stayed unmatched. CDR3 nucleotides: TGTGCCAGCACCCTGGGAGGGTTTGACCAGTACTTC. Its translation: CASTLGGFDQYF.

V gene TRBV7-9 combines with J gene TRBJ2-3, with D tentatively TRBD1 (5 bases). Germline V lookup: CDR1 SEHNR, CDR2 FQNEAQ (reference sequence). The CDR3 covers 11 residues. CDR3: CVAGITDTQYF. The CDR3 DNA reads as TGTGTAGCAGGGATCACAGATACGCAGTATTTT.

CDR3 amino acids: CASSEALWDRGQGANVLTF. CDR3 DNA: TGTGCCAGCAGTGAAGCGCTTTGGGACAGGGGGCAAGGGGCCAACGTCCTGACTTTC. The chain couples TRBV2 to TRBJ2-6, with 12 nucleotides matching TRBD1. There are 19 residues in the CDR3. J lost 4 bases, V lost 0 bases, and 7 bases had no gene match. Germline V gives CDR1 SNHLY, CDR2 FYNNEI.

The chain couples TRBV5-1 to TRBJ2-7; TRBD1 matches 8 bases. CDR1 is SGHRS, CDR2 YFSETQ, per germline. V shed 4 bases, J shed 2 bases, and the junction held 11 bases outside the gene matches. The CDR3 extends over 16 amino acids. The CDR3 loop is CASSTDLGTGTYEQYF. In DNA, the CDR3 is TGCGCCAGCAGCACAGACCTAGGGACAGGAACCTACGAGCAGTACTTC. Combining the CDR3 with reference TRBV5-1 and TRBJ2-7 gives the whole variable domain KAGVTQTPRYLIKTRGQQVTLSCSPISGHRSVSWYQQTPGQGLQFLFEYFSETQRNKGNFPGRFSGRQFSNSRSEMNVSTLELGDSALYLCASSTDLGTGTYEQYFGPGTRLTVT.

This clonotype was observed a handful of times. The rearrangement joins TRBV7-2 to TRBJ2-5; 8 nucleotides match TRBD1. TRBJ2-7 explains the end of the DNA better; the J call may be wrong. Germline V gene sequence: CDR1 SGHTA, CDR2 FQGNSA. The CDR3 totals 16 residues. CDR3 region: CASSSADRALIHEQYF. The CDR3 nucleotides are TGTGCCAGCAGCTCGGCGGACAGGGCGCTTATTCACGAGCAGTACTTC.

This chain uses TRBV30 with TRBJ2-1; D remains unclear. Trimming left V 2 bases short and J 10 bases short, with 6 bases between. CDR3 size: 10 residues. The germline V gene encodes CDR1 GTSNPN and CDR2 SVGIG (reference sequence). The DNA for the CDR3 is TGTGCCTGGAGTAACATCGAGCAGTTCTTC. Its protein is CAWSNIEQFF.

The chain is built from TRBV29-1 and TRBJ1-2; perhaps TRBD1 as D (6 bases). V dropped 1 base and J dropped 7 bases, with 13 bases sitting between them. CDR1 SQVTM and CDR2 ANQGSEA come from the germline V gene. The CDR3 totals 13 residues. CDR3 sequence (DNA): TGCAGCGTTGAAGTGGGGGGGGCCGCTGGCTACACCTTC. Its translation: CSVEVGGAAGYTF.

The CDR3: CSGGTSSNYGYTF. The CDR3 nucleotides read TGCAGCGGAGGGACAAGCTCTAACTATGGCTACACCTTC. The chain is built from TRBV29-1 and TRBJ1-2; a weak D match, TRBD1 (6 bases). Germline loops: CDR1 SQVTM, CDR2 ANQGSEA. The CDR3 has 13 amino acids. V gave up 7 bases and J gave up 0 bases, with 12 bases separating them.

V is TRBV21-1 and J is TRBJ1-2. TRBV21-1 is a known pseudogene. The CDR3 extends over 11 amino acids. CDR3 loop: CASTTSYRYTF. Here the CDR3 DNA reads TGTGCCAGCACCACTTCCTATCGCTACACCTTC.

The chain recombines TRBV4-3 with TRBJ2-5, with 11 bases matching TRBD2. Germline loops: CDR1 LGHNA, CDR2 YSLEER. CDR3 size: 16 residues. Trimming removed 1 base from V and 8 bases from J; junction bases left unmatched: 9. This CDR3 is CASSQVPIAGGPTQYF. The CDR3 bases are TGCGCCAGCAGCCAAGTTCCCATAGCGGGGGGGCCAACCCAGTACTTC.

The chain couples TRBV3-1 to TRBJ1-1, with D perhaps matching TRBD1 (6 bases). Germline-derived CDR1 and CDR2 are LGHDT and YNNKEL (reference sequence). Trimming stripped 4 bases from V and 8 bases from J, with 14 bases between. The length of the CDR3 is 13 residues. The CDR3 sequence is CASSLQIQGEAFF. The CDR3 nucleotides are TGTGCCAGCAGCCTACAAATACAGGGAGAAGCTTTCTTT.

The rearrangement uses TRBV9 and TRBJ2-3, with D perhaps matching TRBD2 (6 bases). This CDR3 comprises 17 residues. V dropped 5 bases and J dropped 2 bases, with 21 bases sitting between them. The germline CDR1 and CDR2 sequences are SGDLS and YYNGEE. The CDR3 coding sequence is TGTGCCAGCAGTCTTTCCGGGGGTCCGGAACTCACAGATACGCAGTATTTT. Amino acid sequence: CASSLSGGPELTDTQYF.

This clonotype was picked up a small number of times. J is TRBJ1-1 and V is TRBV5-1, with D possibly TRBD1 on 5 matching bases. V was cut by 4 bases and J by 5 bases, with 15 bases left in between. CDR1 is SGHRS and CDR2 is YFSETQ in the germline V gene. CDR3 length: 14 residues. The CDR3 sequence: CASSVDGGRTEAFF. The CDR3 region has the DNA TGCGCCAGCAGCGTGGACGGGGGGAGGACTGAAGCTTTCTTT.

CDR3 coding DNA: TGCAGTGCTAACGGGAGGGGCTACGAGCAGTACTTC. It yields the protein CSANGRGYEQYF. The V and J genes are TRBV20-1 and TRBJ2-7, with 8 bases aligning to TRBD2. J lost 3 bases, V lost 4 bases, and 2 bases had no gene match. Germline V gene lookup returns CDR1 DFQATT and CDR2 SNEGSKA (reference sequence). CDR3 length equals 12 residues.